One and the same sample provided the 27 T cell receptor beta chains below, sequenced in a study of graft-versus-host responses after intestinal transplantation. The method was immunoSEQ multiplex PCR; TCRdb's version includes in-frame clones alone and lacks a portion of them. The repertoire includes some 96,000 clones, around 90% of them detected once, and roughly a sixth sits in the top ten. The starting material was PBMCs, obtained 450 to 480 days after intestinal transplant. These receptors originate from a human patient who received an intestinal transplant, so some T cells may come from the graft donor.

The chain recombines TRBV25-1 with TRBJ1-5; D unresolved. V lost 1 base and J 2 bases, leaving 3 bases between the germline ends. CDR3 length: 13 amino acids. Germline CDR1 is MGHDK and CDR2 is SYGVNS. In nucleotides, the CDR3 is TGTGCCAGCAGTGAATTGGGCAATCAGCCCCAGCATTTT. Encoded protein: CASSELGNQPQHF.

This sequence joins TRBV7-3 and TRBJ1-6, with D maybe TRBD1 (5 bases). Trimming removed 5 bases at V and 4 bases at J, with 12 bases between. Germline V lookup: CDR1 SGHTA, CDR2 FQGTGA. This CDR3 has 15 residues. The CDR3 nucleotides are TGTGCCAGCAGCCCCCCCGAGGGGTATAATTCACCCCTCCACTTT. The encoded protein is CASSPPEGYNSPLHF. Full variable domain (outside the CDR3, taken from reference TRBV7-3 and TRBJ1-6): GAGVSQTPSNKVTEKGKYVELRCDPISGHTALYWYRQSLGQGPEFLIYFQGTGAADDSGLPNDRFFAVRPEGSVSTLKIQRTERGDSAVYLCASSPPEGYNSPLHFGNGTRLTVT.

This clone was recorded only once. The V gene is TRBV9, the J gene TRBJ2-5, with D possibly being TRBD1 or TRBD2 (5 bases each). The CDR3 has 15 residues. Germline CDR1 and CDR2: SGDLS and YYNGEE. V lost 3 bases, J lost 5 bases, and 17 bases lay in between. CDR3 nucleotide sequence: TGTGCCAGCAGCGCACCGGGACCGAGGGGCGAGACCCAGTACTTC. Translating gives CASSAPGPRGETQYF.

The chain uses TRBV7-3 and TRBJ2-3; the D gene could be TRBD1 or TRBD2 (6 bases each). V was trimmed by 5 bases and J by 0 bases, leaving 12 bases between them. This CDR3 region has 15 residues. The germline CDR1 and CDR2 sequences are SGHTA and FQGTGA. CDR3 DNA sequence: TGTGCCAGCAGCCTAGGGGGGACTAGCACAGATACGCAGTATTTT. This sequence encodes CASSLGGTSTDTQYF.

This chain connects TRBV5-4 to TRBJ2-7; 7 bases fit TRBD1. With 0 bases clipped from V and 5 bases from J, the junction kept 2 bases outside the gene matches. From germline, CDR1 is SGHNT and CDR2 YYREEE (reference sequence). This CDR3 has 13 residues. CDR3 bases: TGTGCCAGCAGCTTGGCCGGGACAGACGAGCAGTACTTC. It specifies CASSLAGTDEQYF.

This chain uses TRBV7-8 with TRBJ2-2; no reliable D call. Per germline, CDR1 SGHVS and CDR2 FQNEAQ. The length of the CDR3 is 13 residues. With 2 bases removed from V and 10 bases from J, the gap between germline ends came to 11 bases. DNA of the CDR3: TGTGCCAGCAGCTTATGGCGTGTGGAGGAGCTGTTTTTT. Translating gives CASSLWRVEELFF.

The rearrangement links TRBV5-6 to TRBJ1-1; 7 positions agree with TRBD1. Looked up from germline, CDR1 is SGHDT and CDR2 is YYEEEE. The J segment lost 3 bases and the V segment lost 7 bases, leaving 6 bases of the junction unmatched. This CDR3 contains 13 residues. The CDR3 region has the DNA TGTGCCAGCTCGACAGGGAGATACACTGAAGCTTTCTTT. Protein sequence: CASSTGRYTEAFF. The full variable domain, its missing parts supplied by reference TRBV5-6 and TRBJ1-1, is DAGVTQSPTHLIKTRGQQVTLRCSPKSGHDTVSWYQQALGQGPQFIFQYYEEEERQRGNFPDRFSGHQFPNYSSELNVNALLLGDSALYLCASSTGRYTEAFFGQGTRLTVV.

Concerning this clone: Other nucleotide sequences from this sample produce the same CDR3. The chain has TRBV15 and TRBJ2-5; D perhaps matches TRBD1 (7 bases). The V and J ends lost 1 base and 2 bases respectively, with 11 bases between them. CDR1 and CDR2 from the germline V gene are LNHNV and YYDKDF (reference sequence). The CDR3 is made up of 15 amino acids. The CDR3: CATSRGPGGQETQYF. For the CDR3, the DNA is TGTGCCACCAGCAGAGGCCCAGGGGGGCAAGAGACCCAGTACTTC. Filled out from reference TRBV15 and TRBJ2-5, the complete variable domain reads DAMVIQNPRYQVTQFGKPVTLSCSQTLNHNVMYWYQQKSSQAPKLLFHYYDKDFNNEADTPDNFQSRRPNTSFCFLDIRSPGLGDTAMYLCATSRGPGGQETQYFGPGTRLLVL.

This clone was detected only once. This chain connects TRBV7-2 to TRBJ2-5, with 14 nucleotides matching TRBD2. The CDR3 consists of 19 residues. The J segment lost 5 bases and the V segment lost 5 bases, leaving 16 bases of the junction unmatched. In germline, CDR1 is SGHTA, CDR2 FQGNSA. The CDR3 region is CASSPRTSGGSYSRETQYF. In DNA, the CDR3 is TGTGCCAGCAGCCCCAGGACTAGCGGGGGGTCATACTCCCGGGAGACCCAGTACTTC.

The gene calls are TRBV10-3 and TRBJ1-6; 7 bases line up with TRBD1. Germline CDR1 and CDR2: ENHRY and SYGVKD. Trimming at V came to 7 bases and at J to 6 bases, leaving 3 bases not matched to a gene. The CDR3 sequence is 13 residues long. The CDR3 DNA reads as TGTGCCATCAAAGGGACAGCTAATTCACCCCTCCACTTT. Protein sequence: CAIKGTANSPLHF.

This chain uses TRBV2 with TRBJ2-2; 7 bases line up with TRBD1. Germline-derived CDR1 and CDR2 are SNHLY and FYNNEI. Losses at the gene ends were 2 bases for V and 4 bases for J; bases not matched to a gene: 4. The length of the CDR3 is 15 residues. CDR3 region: CASSEWGTVTGELFF. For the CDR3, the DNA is TGTGCCAGCAGTGAATGGGGGACAGTCACCGGGGAGCTGTTTTTT.

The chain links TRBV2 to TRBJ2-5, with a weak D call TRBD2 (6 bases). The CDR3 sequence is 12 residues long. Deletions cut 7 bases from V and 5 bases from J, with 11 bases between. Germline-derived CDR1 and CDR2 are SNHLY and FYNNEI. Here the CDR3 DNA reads TGTGCCAGCACGGGGGAGAGGGAGACCCAGTACTTC. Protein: CASTGERETQYF.

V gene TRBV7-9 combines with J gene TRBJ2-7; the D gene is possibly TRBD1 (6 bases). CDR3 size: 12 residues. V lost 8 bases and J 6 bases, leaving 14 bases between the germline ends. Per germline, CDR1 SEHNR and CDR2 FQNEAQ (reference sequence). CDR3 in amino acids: CASLLGGGEQYF. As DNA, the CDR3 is TGTGCCAGCCTCCTAGGGGGTGGCGAGCAGTACTTC.

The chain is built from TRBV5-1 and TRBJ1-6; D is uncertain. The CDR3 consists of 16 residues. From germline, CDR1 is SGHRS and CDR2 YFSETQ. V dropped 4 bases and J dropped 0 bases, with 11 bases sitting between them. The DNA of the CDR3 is TGCGCCAGCAGCCCGGATGGGGTCTCCTATAATTCACCCCTCCACTTT. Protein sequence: CASSPDGVSYNSPLHF.

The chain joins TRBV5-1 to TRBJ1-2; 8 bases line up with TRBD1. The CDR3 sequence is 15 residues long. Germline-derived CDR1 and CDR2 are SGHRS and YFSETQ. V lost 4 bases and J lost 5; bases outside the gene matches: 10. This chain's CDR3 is CASSPGQGWGYGYTF. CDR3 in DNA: TGCGCCAGCAGCCCCGGACAGGGCTGGGGGTATGGCTACACCTTC.

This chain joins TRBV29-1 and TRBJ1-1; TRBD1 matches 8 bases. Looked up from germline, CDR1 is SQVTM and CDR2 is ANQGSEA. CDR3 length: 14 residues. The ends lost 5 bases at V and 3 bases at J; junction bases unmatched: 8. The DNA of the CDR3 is TGCAGCGTTTCCCCACAGGGGGAGCACACTGAAGCTTTCTTT. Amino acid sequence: CSVSPQGEHTEAFF.

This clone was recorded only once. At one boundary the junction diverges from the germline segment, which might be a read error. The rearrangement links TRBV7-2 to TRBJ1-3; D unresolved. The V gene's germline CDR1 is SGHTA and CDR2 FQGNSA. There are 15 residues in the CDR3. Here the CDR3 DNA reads TGTGCCAGCAGCCTAGCCCCCGGGTGGGGAAACACCATATATTTT. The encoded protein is CASSLAPGWGNTIYF. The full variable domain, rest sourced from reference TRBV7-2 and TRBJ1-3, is GAGVSQSPSNKVTEKGKDVELRCDPISGHTALYWYRQSLGQGLEFLIYFQGNSAPDKSGLPSDRFSAERTGGSVSTLTIQRTQQEDSAVYLCASSLAPGWGNTIYFGEGSWLTVV.

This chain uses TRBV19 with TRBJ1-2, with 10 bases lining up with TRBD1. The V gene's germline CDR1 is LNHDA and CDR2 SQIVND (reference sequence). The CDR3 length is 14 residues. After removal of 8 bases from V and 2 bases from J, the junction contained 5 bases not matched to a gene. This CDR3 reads CASQRTGGNYGYTF. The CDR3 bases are TGTGCCAGTCAGAGGACAGGGGGAAACTATGGCTACACCTTC.

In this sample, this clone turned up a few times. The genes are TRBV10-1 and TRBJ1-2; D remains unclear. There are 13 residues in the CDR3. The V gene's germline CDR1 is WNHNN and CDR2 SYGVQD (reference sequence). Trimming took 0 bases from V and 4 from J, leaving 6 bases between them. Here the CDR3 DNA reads TGCGCCAGCAGTGAGTCGGCCTCCTATGGCTACACCTTC. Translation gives CASSESASYGYTF.

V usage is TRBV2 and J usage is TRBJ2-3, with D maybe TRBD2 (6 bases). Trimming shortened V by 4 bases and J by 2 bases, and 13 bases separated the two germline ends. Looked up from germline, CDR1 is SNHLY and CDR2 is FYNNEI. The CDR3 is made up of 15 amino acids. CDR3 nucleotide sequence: TGTGCCAGCAGTGGCAGGGCGGGGCCCACAGATACGCAGTATTTT. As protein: CASSGRAGPTDTQYF.

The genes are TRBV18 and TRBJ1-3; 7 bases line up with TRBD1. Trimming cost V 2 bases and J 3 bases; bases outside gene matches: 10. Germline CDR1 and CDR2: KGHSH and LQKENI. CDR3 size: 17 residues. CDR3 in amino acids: CASSPWGQPVGGNTIYF. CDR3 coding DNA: TGTGCCAGCTCACCATGGGGACAGCCTGTAGGTGGAAACACCATATATTTT.

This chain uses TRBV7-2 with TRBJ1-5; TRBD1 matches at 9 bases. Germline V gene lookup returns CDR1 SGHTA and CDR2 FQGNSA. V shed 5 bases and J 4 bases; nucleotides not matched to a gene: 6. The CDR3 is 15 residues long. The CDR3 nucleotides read TGTGCCAGCAGCGCGCAGGGGACAGGGAATCAGCCCCAGCATTTT. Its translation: CASSAQGTGNQPQHF.

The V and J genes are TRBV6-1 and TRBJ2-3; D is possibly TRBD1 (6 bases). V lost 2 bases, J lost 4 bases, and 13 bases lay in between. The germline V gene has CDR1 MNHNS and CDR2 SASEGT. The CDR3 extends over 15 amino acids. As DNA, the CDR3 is TGTGCCAGCAGTGAACGTCGGCAGGGGCCAGATACGCAGTATTTT. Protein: CASSERRQGPDTQYF.

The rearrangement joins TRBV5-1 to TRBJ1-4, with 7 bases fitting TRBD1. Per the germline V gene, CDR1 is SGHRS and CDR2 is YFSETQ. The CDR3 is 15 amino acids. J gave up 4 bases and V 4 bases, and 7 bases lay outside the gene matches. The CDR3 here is CASSSRQGGNEKLFF. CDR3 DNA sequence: TGCGCCAGCAGCAGCAGACAGGGAGGTAATGAAAAACTGTTTTTT.

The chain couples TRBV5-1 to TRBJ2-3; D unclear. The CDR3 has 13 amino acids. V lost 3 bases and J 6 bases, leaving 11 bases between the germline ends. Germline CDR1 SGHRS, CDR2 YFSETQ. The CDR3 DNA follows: TGCGCCAGCAGCTGGGTCCCGAGCGATACGCAGTATTTT. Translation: CASSWVPSDTQYF.

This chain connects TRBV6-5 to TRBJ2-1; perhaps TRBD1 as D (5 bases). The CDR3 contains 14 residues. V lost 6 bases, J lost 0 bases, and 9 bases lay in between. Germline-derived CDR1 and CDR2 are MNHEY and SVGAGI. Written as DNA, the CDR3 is TGTGCCAGCAGCCAACAGGACTCCTACAATGAGCAGTTCTTC. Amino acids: CASSQQDSYNEQFF.

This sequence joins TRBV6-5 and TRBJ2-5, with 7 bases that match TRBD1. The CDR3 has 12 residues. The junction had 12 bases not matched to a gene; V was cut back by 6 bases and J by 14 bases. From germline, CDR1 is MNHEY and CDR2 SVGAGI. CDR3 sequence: CASSSPSGGPYF. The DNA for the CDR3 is TGTGCCAGCAGCTCCCCATCAGGGGGTCCATACTTC.